The 10 T cell receptor beta chains presented below share a single source sample, sequenced in a study of T cell responses to AZD1222 COVID-19 vaccine. The data were produced by immunoSEQ multiplex PCR, yet TCRdb's version contains in-frame clones alone and is incomplete. The table lists about 140,000 clones, approximately 90% of them singletons. Material: peripheral blood, obtained on day 0 of AZD1222 vaccination. The receptors originated from an adult in good health.

The rearrangement joins TRBV11-3 to TRBJ2-1, with D possibly being TRBD2 (6 bases). Germline V lookup: CDR1 SGHNT, CDR2 YENEEA. The CDR3 spans 13 residues. Between the trimmed V and J ends, which lost 0 bases and 10 bases, there was a span of 10 bases. The CDR3 nucleotides are TGTGCCAGCAGCTTAGATGGCGGAGGGGAGCAGTTCTTC. Protein: CASSLDGGGEQFF.

V and J are TRBV11-2 and TRBJ1-1; D ambiguous. V lost 1 base and J 11 bases, leaving 17 bases between the germline ends. The CDR3 runs to 14 residues. Germline values: CDR1 SGHAT, CDR2 FQNNGV. CDR3 region: CASSLGEATLWAFF. In DNA, the CDR3 is TGTGCCAGCAGCTTAGGGGAGGCGACACTGTGGGCTTTCTTT.

V gene TRBV19 combines with J gene TRBJ1-4; tentatively, D is TRBD1 (5 bases). V lost 3 bases and J lost 8, with 10 bases in between. The CDR3 loop spans 13 amino acids. CDR1 and CDR2 (germline): LNHDA, SQIVND (reference sequence). CDR3 coding DNA: TGTGCCAGTAGTATTGGGGCCGGCGAAAAACTGTTTTTT. It yields the protein CASSIGAGEKLFF.

This chain uses TRBV19 with TRBJ2-2, with no clear D. Trimming took 6 bases from V and 1 from J, leaving 15 bases between them. Germline V CDR1 and CDR2: LNHDA, SQIVND (reference sequence). There are 16 residues in the CDR3. In nucleotides, the CDR3 is TGTGCCAGTAGACTCTTGGCGGTTAAGAACACCGGGGAGCTGTTTTTT. Translated: CASRLLAVKNTGELFF.

The CDR3 region is CASLPETGGLYNEQFF. CDR3 nucleotides: TGTGCCAGCCTCCCAGAGACAGGGGGATTGTATAATGAGCAGTTCTTC. J is TRBJ2-1 and V is TRBV7-9; 9 bases are shared with TRBD1. Germline values: CDR1 SEHNR, CDR2 FQNEAQ (reference sequence). V gave up 8 bases and J gave up 7 bases; unmatched junction bases: 15. The CDR3 has 16 amino acids.

The rearrangement links TRBV2 to TRBJ2-3; 12 nucleotides agree with TRBD2. The CDR3 extends over 16 amino acids. Germline V lookup: CDR1 SNHLY, CDR2 FYNNEI. Unmatched junction bases numbered 3, after V lost 2 bases and J lost 3 bases. In DNA form, the CDR3 reads TGTGCCAGCAGTGAACCAACTAGCGGGGGGACAGATACGCAGTATTTT. Its protein product is CASSEPTSGGTDTQYF.

This chain joins TRBV19 and TRBJ1-3; TRBD1 might be the D (5 bases). V was clipped by 8 bases and J by 0 bases, with 14 bases between them. In germline, CDR1 is LNHDA, CDR2 SQIVND (reference sequence). The CDR3 is 15 amino acids. The CDR3 is CASAIQVHSGNTIYF. CDR3 nucleotide sequence: TGTGCCAGTGCCATACAGGTCCACTCTGGAAACACCATATATTTT. The whole variable domain, remainder taken from reference TRBV19 and TRBJ1-3, is DGGITQSPKYLFRKEGQNVTLSCEQNLNHDAMYWYRQDPGQGLRLIYYSQIVNDFQKGDIAEGYSVSREKKESFPLTVTSAQKNPTAFYLCASAIQVHSGNTIYFGEGSWLTVV.

The J gene is TRBJ1-1, the V gene TRBV6-1; no clear D gene. Germline CDR1 is MNHNS and CDR2 is SASEGT. Trimming took 3 bases from V and 2 from J, leaving 7 bases between them. This CDR3 comprises 13 residues. As DNA, the CDR3 is TGTGCCAGCAGTGAGCACCTAAACACTGAAGCTTTCTTT. Amino acid sequence: CASSEHLNTEAFF.

The chain joins TRBV5-4 to TRBJ2-4, with D perhaps given as TRBD1 or TRBD2 (5 bases each). CDR1 is SGHNT, CDR2 YYREEE, per germline (reference sequence). CDR3 size: 15 residues. V dropped 7 bases and J dropped 3 bases, with 17 bases sitting between them. CDR3 residues: CASEDWKGSKNIQYF. The CDR3 DNA reads as TGTGCCAGCGAGGATTGGAAGGGGAGCAAAAACATTCAGTACTTC.

The V gene is TRBV7-2, the J gene TRBJ1-4; 11 bases map to TRBD1. The ends lost 5 bases at V and 7 bases at J; junction bases unmatched: 6. The germline gives CDR1 SGHTA, CDR2 FQGNSA. The CDR3 contains 15 residues. The CDR3 protein is CASSKGQGASEKLFF. In nucleotides, the CDR3 is TGTGCCAGCAGCAAAGGACAGGGGGCTAGTGAAAAACTGTTTTTT. The whole variable domain, filled in from reference TRBV7-2 and TRBJ1-4, reads GAGVSQSPSNKVTEKGKDVELRCDPISGHTALYWYRQSLGQGLEFLIYFQGNSAPDKSGLPSDRFSAERTGGSVSTLTIQRTQQEDSAVYLCASSKGQGASEKLFFGSGTQLSVL.